The next 22 T cell receptor beta chains were all read from a single sample in a study of blood T cell repertoires in COVID-19. Clones were read by immunoSEQ multiplex PCR, and TCRdb kept only the in-frame ones, dropping some. Here the sample spans approximately 200,000 clones, approximately 90% being singletons. Source material: PBMCs or T cells enriched from blood (not recorded which). The receptors here all came from a man between 25 and 39 years old who had recovered from COVID-19.

V gene TRBV2 combines with J gene TRBJ2-1; D call uncertain. Germline V gene lookup returns CDR1 SNHLY and CDR2 FYNNEI. This CDR3 contains 11 residues. V lost 7 bases, J lost 9 bases, and 10 bases lay in between. Here the CDR3 DNA reads TGTGCCAGCAAGGTAGAGCGTGAGCAGTTCTTC. Amino acids: CASKVEREQFF.

V and J are TRBV4-1 and TRBJ1-1, with 10 bases aligning to TRBD1. Germline V gives CDR1 MGHRA, CDR2 YSYEKL. The CDR3 has 17 residues. The junction had 12 bases not matched to a gene; V was cut back by 4 bases and J by 4 bases. The CDR3 reads CASSPLGTGQGSTEAFF. CDR3 DNA: TGCGCCAGCAGCCCCCTCGGGACGGGACAGGGGTCCACTGAAGCTTTCTTT.

The chain carries TRBV5-1 and TRBJ1-5, with 7 bases that match TRBD1. Per germline, CDR1 SGHRS and CDR2 YFSETQ. The CDR3 has 15 amino acids. Trimming took 0 bases from V and 3 from J; bases not matched to a gene: 3. CDR3 protein: CASSLGDSHNQPQHF. The CDR3 bases are TGCGCCAGCAGCTTGGGGGACAGTCACAATCAGCCCCAGCATTTT.

The gene calls are TRBV19 and TRBJ1-3; TRBD1 matches 8 bases. Germline CDR1 is LNHDA and CDR2 is SQIVND (reference sequence). The trim removed 10 bases at V and 0 bases at J, leaving 5 bases unmatched. CDR3 length: 14 residues. The CDR3 reads CATRDRSSGNTIYF. The CDR3, as DNA: TGTGCCACCCGGGACAGGTCCTCTGGAAACACCATATATTTT. The full variable domain, rest sourced from reference TRBV19 and TRBJ1-3, is DGGITQSPKYLFRKEGQNVTLSCEQNLNHDAMYWYRQDPGQGLRLIYYSQIVNDFQKGDIAEGYSVSREKKESFPLTVTSAQKNPTAFYLCATRDRSSGNTIYFGEGSWLTVV.

This clone appeared many times. J is TRBJ1-1 and V is TRBV4-3; D perhaps matches TRBD1 (5 bases). V lost 0 bases and J 1 base, leaving 15 bases between the germline ends. The CDR3 extends over 17 amino acids. Germline loops: CDR1 LGHNA, CDR2 YSLEER. The CDR3: CASSQEWSPGKNTEAFF. The CDR3 DNA reads as TGCGCCAGCAGCCAAGAGTGGTCCCCAGGGAAGAACACTGAAGCTTTCTTT.

The V and J genes are TRBV27 and TRBJ2-3; 9 bases align to TRBD1. Looked up from germline, CDR1 is MNHEY and CDR2 is SMNVEV (reference sequence). V trimming: 3 bases; J trimming: 8 bases; junction bases outside the gene matches: 6. The CDR3 consists of 14 residues. This CDR3 is CASSLGQGVGTQYF. In DNA form, the CDR3 reads TGTGCCAGCAGTTTGGGACAGGGAGTTGGTACGCAGTATTTT.

The chain employs TRBV5-8 and TRBJ2-7; TRBD1 matches 8 bases. Germline V gene data show CDR1 as SGHTS and CDR2 as YDEGEE. V lost 2 bases to trimming and J lost 3 bases; unmatched junction nucleotides: 13. The CDR3 loop spans 17 amino acids. CDR3 sequence: CASSFQGAAGINYEQYF. DNA for the CDR3: TGTGCCAGCAGCTTTCAGGGGGCAGCGGGCATCAACTACGAGCAGTACTTC.

The chain carries TRBV2 and TRBJ2-7; 11 bases match TRBD1. CDR3 length: 15 residues. V lost 6 bases, J lost 4 bases, and 8 bases stayed unmatched. Germline CDR1 SNHLY, CDR2 FYNNEI. CDR3 sequence (DNA): TGTGCCAGCAGCGAGCCGGGACAGGGGGATTACGAGCAGTACTTC. Translated, it gives CASSEPGQGDYEQYF.

The chain links TRBV2 to TRBJ1-5; D is perhaps TRBD1 (6 bases). The ends were cut back, 7 bases at V and 7 bases at J, with 11 bases in the middle. CDR1 and CDR2 (germline): SNHLY, FYNNEI. There are 12 residues in the CDR3. CDR3 coding DNA: TGTGCCAGCACGGCCAGGGGACAGCCCCAGCATTTT. Protein product: CASTARGQPQHF.

V is TRBV27 and J is TRBJ1-1; D is unclear. Germline lookup yields CDR1 MNHEY and CDR2 SMNVEV (reference sequence). The CDR3 contains 14 residues. V was clipped by 3 bases and J by 3 bases, with 11 bases between them. DNA for the CDR3: TGTGCCAGCAGTTTCGCACACGGGGACACTGAAGCTTTCTTT. This translates into CASSFAHGDTEAFF.

This clone appeared once. The rearrangement links TRBV19 to TRBJ2-1; D is possibly TRBD2 (6 bases). This CDR3 spans 14 amino acids. CDR1 is LNHDA and CDR2 is SQIVND in the germline V gene (reference sequence). V was clipped by 5 bases and J by 10 bases, with 18 bases between them. For the CDR3, the DNA is TGTGCCAGTAGTTGGGGGTACAATGGACTAGAGCAGTTCTTC. This encodes CASSWGYNGLEQFF.

The J gene is TRBJ2-7, the V gene TRBV5-5; possibly TRBD2 for D (5 bases). Germline V CDR1 and CDR2: SGHKS, YYEKEE (reference sequence). There are 12 residues in the CDR3. V was clipped by 1 base and J by 5 bases, with 7 bases between them. The CDR3 spells CASSLNGDEQYF. The CDR3 region has the DNA TGTGCCAGCAGCTTGAACGGGGACGAGCAGTACTTC.

The chain joins TRBV7-9 to TRBJ2-5; possible D gene TRBD2, 6 bases. In germline, CDR1 is SEHNR, CDR2 FQNEAQ (reference sequence). This CDR3 has 16 residues. The ends were cut back, 6 bases at V and 5 bases at J, with 22 bases in the middle. This CDR3 reads CASSPPGVWELETQYF. The CDR3 DNA follows: TGTGCCAGCAGTCCCCCGGGGGTGTGGGAACTGGAGACCCAGTACTTC.

V and J are TRBV21-1 and TRBJ1-6; TRBD1, as called in the table, went unchecked against the DNA. TRBV21-1 corresponds to a pseudogene. The CDR3 extends over 15 amino acids. This CDR3 reads CASSGQEQGLISLHF. The CDR3 DNA reads as TGTGCCAGCAGCGGACAGGAACAGGGGTTAATTTCCCTCCACTTT.

This clone was counted a single time. Other DNA sequences of this sample code for an identical CDR3. The chain joins TRBV5-1 to TRBJ1-5; unclear D gene. Trimming took off 0 bases at V and 4 bases at J, with 8 bases between the two ends. The CDR3 is 14 residues long. Germline-derived CDR1 and CDR2 are SGHRS and YFSETQ. CDR3: CASSLDSSNQPQHF. The CDR3 DNA reads as TGCGCCAGCAGCTTGGACAGCTCTAATCAGCCCCAGCATTTT.

This chain links TRBV29-1 with TRBJ1-5; D gene ambiguous. Trimming shortened V by 5 bases and J by 6 bases, and 17 bases separated the two germline ends. The length of the CDR3 is 14 residues. Germline CDR1 reads SQVTM; CDR2 reads ANQGSEA. The CDR3: CSVTKGTEGQPQHF. For the CDR3, the DNA is TGCAGCGTTACGAAGGGTACCGAGGGTCAGCCCCAGCATTTT.

A remark on this clone: The sample holds other DNA sequences that translate to the same CDR3. The chain couples TRBV7-8 to TRBJ1-1; TRBD1 matches 7 bases. J lost 3 bases, V lost 3 bases, and 4 bases had no gene match. Germline lookup yields CDR1 SGHVS and CDR2 FQNEAQ. The CDR3 extends over 14 amino acids. In DNA form, the CDR3 reads TGTGCCAGCAGCTTTGAGGGGGCGGACACTGAAGCTTTCTTT. It yields the protein CASSFEGADTEAFF.

The chain has TRBV7-6 and TRBJ2-5, with a weak D call TRBD1 (5 bases). Germline CDR1 is SGHVS and CDR2 is FNYEAQ. This CDR3 has 17 residues. Between the trimmed V and J ends, which lost 4 bases and 1 base, there was a span of 19 bases. CDR3 sequence: CASSSHRWYRTQETQYF. CDR3 nucleotide sequence: TGTGCCAGCAGCTCCCACAGGTGGTATCGGACCCAAGAGACCCAGTACTTC.

The chain recombines TRBV5-1 with TRBJ2-1; D uncertain. The CDR3 spans 14 residues. V was trimmed by 0 bases and J by 2 bases, leaving 6 bases between them. Germline V gene sequence: CDR1 SGHRS, CDR2 YFSETQ. The CDR3 DNA reads TGCGCCAGCAGCTTGGACCCTACCTACAATGAGCAGTTCTTC. Encoded protein: CASSLDPTYNEQFF.

The chain links TRBV6-2 or TRBV6-3 to TRBJ1-5, with D perhaps matching TRBD1 (5 bases). Germline V CDR1 and CDR2: MNHEY, SVGEGT. The V end lost 5 bases, the J end lost 1 base, and 15 bases lay between the germline ends. This CDR3 has 16 residues. In DNA, the CDR3 is TGTGCCAGCAGTAGAAATCCGGGGGTCAGCAATCAGCCCCAGCATTTT. Protein sequence: CASSRNPGVSNQPQHF.

The rearrangement joins TRBV27 to TRBJ2-1, with 8 bases aligning to TRBD2. The CDR3 is 15 residues long. V lost 6 bases to trimming and J lost 3 bases; unmatched junction nucleotides: 7. The germline V gene has CDR1 MNHEY and CDR2 SMNVEV (reference sequence). As DNA, the CDR3 is TGTGCCAGCAGGCTTAGCGGGGCGCTCTACAATGAGCAGTTCTTC. Amino acid sequence: CASRLSGALYNEQFF.

In its sample, this clone was seen a few times. The V gene is TRBV9, the J gene TRBJ2-3; 7 bases fit TRBD2. Trimming at V came to 6 bases and at J to 2 bases, leaving 18 bases not matched to a gene. The CDR3 consists of 18 residues. Germline V gene sequence: CDR1 SGDLS, CDR2 YYNGEE. CDR3 sequence reads: CASNGAPGGSRNTDTQYF. The CDR3 DNA reads as TGTGCCAGCAACGGAGCCCCCGGCGGGAGCCGAAACACAGATACGCAGTATTTT.